These T cell receptor beta chains were read from a single sample in a study of shared clonotypes between healthy human individuals. Clones were sequenced by immunoSEQ multiplex PCR, and TCRdb holds only the in-frame ones, with some missing. Of some 1 million clones in the sample, roughly 80% are singletons; the top ten hold approximately 1.5%. Material for sequencing was memory CD4+ T cells sorted from blood. The receptors stem from a man younger than 30 in good health. CDR3s include the opening cysteine and the closing phenylalanine or tryptophan. The D gene is left open where the match is weak. Some rows mark clone size as missing; the rest say once, few, many or name a class of expanded clone.

j_gene,len,d_gene,v_gene,abundance,CDR3nt,CDR3aa
TRBJ2-7,15,NA,TRBV7-2,NA,TGTGCCAGCAGCTTAGGTGAAGGAGCTCCCTACGAGCAGTACTTC,CASSLGEGAPYEQYF
TRBJ2-3,10,NA,TRBV7-9,NA,TGTGCCAGCAGCACAGATACGCAGTATTTT,CASSTDTQYF
TRBJ2-1,17,TRBD2,TRBV28,many,TGTGCCAGCAGTTTTGGTACCCCGGGACTAGCGTACAATGAGCAGTTCTTC,CASSFGTPGLAYNEQFF
TRBJ2-4,15,NA,TRBV1,NA,TGCACCAGCAGCCAAACCCGGGACACCAAAAACATTCAGTACTTC,CTSSQTRDTKNIQYF
TRBJ1-5,11,NA,TRBV2,NA,TGTGCCAGCAGGGTGGATCAGCCCCAGCATTTT,CASRVDQPQHF
TRBJ1-6,13,NA,TRBV5-5,NA,TGTGCCAGCAGCCCCATACCAGTTTCACCCCTCCACTTT,CASSPIPVSPLHF
TRBJ1-6,14,TRBD1,TRBV6-5,NA,TGTGCCAGCACCAGGGGGACAGGGGAGTCACCCCTCCACTTT,CASTRGTGESPLHF
TRBJ1-2,14,NA,TRBV5-5,NA,TGTGCCAGCAGGCTCGGGACGGTTAACTATGGCTACACCTTC,CASRLGTVNYGYTF
TRBJ2-5,16,TRBD2,TRBV5-1,NA,TGCGCCAGCAGCTTGGAGCCTAGCGGGGGGGTGGAGACCCAGTACTTC,CASSLEPSGGVETQYF
TRBJ2-2,14,NA,TRBV18,NA,TGTGCCAGCTCACCACCGACAAGGACCGGGGAGCTGTTTTTT,CASSPPTRTGELFF
TRBJ2-5,11,NA,TRBV19,NA,TGTGCCAGTCAGGGTTGGGAGACCCAGTACTTC,CASQGWETQYF
TRBJ2-7,16,TRBD2,TRBV10-3,NA,TGTGCCATCAGTGAGTCGGGACTAGCGGGAGTCTACGAGCAGTACTTC,CAISESGLAGVYEQYF
TRBJ1-1,15,NA,TRBV5-6,few,TGTGCCAGCAGCTCCATGGGGGGGTTGAACACTGAAGCTTTCTTT,CASSSMGGLNTEAFF
TRBJ2-2,13,NA,TRBV6-1,few,TGTGCCAGCATGGCCTCTCTGATCGGGGAGCTGTTTTTT,CASMASLIGELFF
TRBJ2-1,13,TRBD1,TRBV29-1,NA,TGCAGCGTTGAAGCAAGGGGGAACAGGGGGCAATTCTTC,CSVEARGNRGQFF
TRBJ2-3,13,TRBD1,TRBV6-6,NA,TGTGCCACCCAGCAGGGGGCCGGAGATACGCAGTATTTT,CATQQGAGDTQYF
TRBJ2-7,16,TRBD2,TRBV19,NA,TGTGCCAGTAGTCCTCAGCATGCTAGCGGGGTATGGGAGCAGTACTTC,CASSPQHASGVWEQYF
TRBJ1-3,15,NA,TRBV30,few,TGTGCCTGGAGTCGGGACGGTGGGTTTGGAAACACCATATATTTT,CAWSRDGGFGNTIYF
TRBJ2-7,16,TRBD1,TRBV5-6,NA,TGTGCCAGCAGCTTGGCGGGACCGGGACAGGGAAACGAGCAGTACTTC,CASSLAGPGQGNEQYF
TRBJ1-5,14,NA,TRBV18,NA,TGTGCCAGCTCGCCGGCGGCCGGGGAACAGCCCCAGCATTTT,CASSPAAGEQPQHF
TRBJ1-4,13,NA,TRBV2,many,TGTGCCAGCGCCGTGTGGCCCATGAAAAAACTGTTTTTT,CASAVWPMKKLFF
TRBJ2-3,17,TRBD2,TRBV28,NA,TGTGCCAGCAGTTTAGGGACTAGCGGGGGGCACACAGATACGCAGTATTTT,CASSLGTSGGHTDTQYF
TRBJ2-7,14,NA,TRBV6-1,NA,TGTGCCAGCAGACTCGCGGGGCCATCCTACGAGCAGTACTTC,CASRLAGPSYEQYF
TRBJ2-3,16,TRBD2,TRBV18,few,TGTGCCAGCTCACCAAAAGGCGGGGGGGCCGAAAATACGCAGTATTTT,CASSPKGGGAENTQYF
TRBJ2-5,13,NA,TRBV30,NA,TGTGCCTGGAGGGTCAGCGGTTCCGAGACCCAGTACTTC,CAWRVSGSETQYF
TRBJ2-3,13,TRBD2,TRBV5-1,NA,TGCGCCAGCACATCGGGGGGGACAGATACGCAGTATTTT,CASTSGGTDTQYF
TRBJ1-1,13,NA,TRBV29-1,few,TGCAGCGTTGTTTTAGGCAGACCGAAAGAAGCTTTCTTT,CSVVLGRPKEAFF